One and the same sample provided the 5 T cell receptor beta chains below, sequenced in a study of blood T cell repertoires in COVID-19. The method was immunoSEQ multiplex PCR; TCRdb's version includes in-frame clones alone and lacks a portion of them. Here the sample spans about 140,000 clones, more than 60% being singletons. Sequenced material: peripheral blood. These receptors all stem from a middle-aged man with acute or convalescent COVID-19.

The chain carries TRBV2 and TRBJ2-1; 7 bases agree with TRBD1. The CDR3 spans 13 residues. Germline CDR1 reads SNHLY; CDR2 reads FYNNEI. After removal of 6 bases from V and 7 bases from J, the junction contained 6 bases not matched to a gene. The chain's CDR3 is CASRRDRTNEQFF. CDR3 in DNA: TGTGCCAGCAGGAGGGACAGAACTAATGAGCAGTTCTTC.

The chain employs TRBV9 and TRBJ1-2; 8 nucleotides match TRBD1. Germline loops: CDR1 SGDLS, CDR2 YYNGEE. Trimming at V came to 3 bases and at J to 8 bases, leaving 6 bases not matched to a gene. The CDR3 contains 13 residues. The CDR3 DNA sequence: TGTGCCAGCAGCGAAAGGACAGGGTTCGGCTACACCTTC. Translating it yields CASSERTGFGYTF.

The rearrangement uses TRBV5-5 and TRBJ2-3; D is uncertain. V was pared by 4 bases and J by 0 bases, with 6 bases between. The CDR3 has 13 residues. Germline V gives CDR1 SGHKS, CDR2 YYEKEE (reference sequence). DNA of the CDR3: TGTGCCAGCAGCCTACTTAGCACAGATACGCAGTATTTT. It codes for CASSLLSTDTQYF.

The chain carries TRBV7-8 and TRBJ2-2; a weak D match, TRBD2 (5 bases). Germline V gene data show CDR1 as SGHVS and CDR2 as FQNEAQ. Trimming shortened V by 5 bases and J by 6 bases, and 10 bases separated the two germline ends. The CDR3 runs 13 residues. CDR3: CASSRSGSGELFF. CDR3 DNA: TGTGCCAGCAGCCGAAGCGGATCCGGGGAGCTGTTTTTT.

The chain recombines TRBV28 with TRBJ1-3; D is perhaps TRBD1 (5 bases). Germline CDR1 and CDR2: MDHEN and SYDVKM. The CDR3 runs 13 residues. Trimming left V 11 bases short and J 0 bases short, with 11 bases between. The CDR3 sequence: CAGGGFSGNTIYF. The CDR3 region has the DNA TGTGCCGGGGGGGGTTTCTCTGGAAACACCATATATTTT.